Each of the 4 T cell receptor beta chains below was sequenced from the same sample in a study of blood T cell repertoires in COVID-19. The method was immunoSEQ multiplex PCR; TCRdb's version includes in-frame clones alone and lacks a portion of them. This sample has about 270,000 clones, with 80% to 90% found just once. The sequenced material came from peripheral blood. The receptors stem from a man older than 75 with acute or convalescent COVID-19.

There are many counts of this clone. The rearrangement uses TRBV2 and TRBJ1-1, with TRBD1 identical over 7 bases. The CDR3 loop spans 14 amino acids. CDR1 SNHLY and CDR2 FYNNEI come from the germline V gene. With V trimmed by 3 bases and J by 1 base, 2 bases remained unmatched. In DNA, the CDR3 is TGTGCCAGCAGTGACCGACAGGGGAACACTGAAGCTTTCTTT. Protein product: CASSDRQGNTEAFF.

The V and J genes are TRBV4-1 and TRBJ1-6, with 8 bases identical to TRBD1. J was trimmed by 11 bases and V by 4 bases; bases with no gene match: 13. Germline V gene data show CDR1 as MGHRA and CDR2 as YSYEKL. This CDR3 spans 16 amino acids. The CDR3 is CASSRAGQGKDPPLHF. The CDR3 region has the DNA TGCGCCAGCAGCCGGGCCGGACAGGGCAAAGATCCACCCCTCCACTTT.

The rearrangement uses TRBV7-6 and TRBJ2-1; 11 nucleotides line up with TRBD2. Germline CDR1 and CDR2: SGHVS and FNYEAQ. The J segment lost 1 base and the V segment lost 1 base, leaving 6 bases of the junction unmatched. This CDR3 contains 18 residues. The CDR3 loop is CASSLGKLAGGSYNEQFF. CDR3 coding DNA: TGTGCCAGCAGCTTAGGGAAGCTAGCGGGAGGTTCCTACAATGAGCAGTTCTTC.

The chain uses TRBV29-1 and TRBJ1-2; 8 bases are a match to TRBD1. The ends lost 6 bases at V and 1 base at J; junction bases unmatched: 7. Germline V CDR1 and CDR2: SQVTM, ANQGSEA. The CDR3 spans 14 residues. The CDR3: CSVRDRRNNYGYTF. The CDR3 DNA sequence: TGCAGCGTCCGGGACAGGAGGAATAACTATGGCTACACCTTC.